This TCR beta chain came from a study of Ad26.COV2.S vaccination and SARS-CoV-2 variants. Treatment here: 15 to 20 received Ad26.COV2.S at low or high dose, single or two shots; about 5 received placebo; per-sample allocation not given. Day 63 following the first vaccine or placebo injection was when the samples were taken. TCRdb's copy holds only in-frame clones and misses some; the assay was immunoSEQ multiplex PCR. There are some 520,000 clones in the sample; 87% occur only once, and more than 10% lies in the top ten. This CDR3 is built from 12 residues. The germline V gene encodes CDR1 MDHEN and CDR2 SYDVKM. The V end was cut by 7 bases, the J end by 7 bases, with 11 bases between.

This receptor was obtained from a person aged 18-65 years who received the Ad26.COV2.S COVID-19 vaccine or a placebo. The sequencing used peripheral blood, collected in a trial of Ad26.COV2.S vaccine versus placebo. The gene calls are TRBV28 and TRBJ1-3; D is undetermined. In DNA form, the CDR3 reads TGTGCCAGCACCCAGCTTCCGAACACCATATATTTT. Residues: CASTQLPNTIYF.